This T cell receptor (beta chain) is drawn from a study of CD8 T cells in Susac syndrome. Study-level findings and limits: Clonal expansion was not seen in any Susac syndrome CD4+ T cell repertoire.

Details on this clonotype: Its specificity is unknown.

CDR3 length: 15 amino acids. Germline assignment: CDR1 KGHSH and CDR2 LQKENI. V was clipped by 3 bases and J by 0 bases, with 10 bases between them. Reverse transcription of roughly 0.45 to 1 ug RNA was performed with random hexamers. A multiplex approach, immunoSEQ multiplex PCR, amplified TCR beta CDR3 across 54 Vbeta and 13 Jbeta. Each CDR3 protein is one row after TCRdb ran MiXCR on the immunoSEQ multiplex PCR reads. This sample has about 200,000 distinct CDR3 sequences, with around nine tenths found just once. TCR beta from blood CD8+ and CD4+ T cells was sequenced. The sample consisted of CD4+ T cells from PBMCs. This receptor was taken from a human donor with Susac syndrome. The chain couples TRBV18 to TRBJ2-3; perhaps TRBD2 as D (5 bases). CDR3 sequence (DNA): TGTGCCAGCTCACCGCTCGGGGAAAGCACAGATACGCAGTATTTT. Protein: CASSPLGESTDTQYF.